This entry is about one TCR beta chain. Its cognate antigen is unknown. This entry comes from a study of OX40 agonist ivuxolimab in advanced cancers. Study-wide results and caveats: Expanded clones were, on average, more numerous among CD8+ T cells than CD4+.

The table came from immunoSEQ multiplex PCR; TCRdb's copy has only in-frame clones and leaves some out. Of about 80,000 clones detected, roughly 90% appear once; the ten largest clones hold approximately 8%. Germline loops: CDR1 SGDLS, CDR2 YYNGEE. V lost 4 bases to trimming and J lost 2 bases, with 17 bases between them. CDR3 length: 16 residues. The chain uses TRBV9 and TRBJ2-3; the D is unclear. The sequencing used CD4+ or CD8+ T cells sorted from blood, collected in a trial of the OX40 agonist ivuxolimab. This receptor was identified in an adult with an advanced solid tumor such as melanoma, head and neck, liver or kidney cancer. The CDR3 DNA reads as TGTGCCAGCAGCCATCGCAGGAGTATTAACACAGATACGCAGTATTTT. Translated: CASSHRRSINTDTQYF.